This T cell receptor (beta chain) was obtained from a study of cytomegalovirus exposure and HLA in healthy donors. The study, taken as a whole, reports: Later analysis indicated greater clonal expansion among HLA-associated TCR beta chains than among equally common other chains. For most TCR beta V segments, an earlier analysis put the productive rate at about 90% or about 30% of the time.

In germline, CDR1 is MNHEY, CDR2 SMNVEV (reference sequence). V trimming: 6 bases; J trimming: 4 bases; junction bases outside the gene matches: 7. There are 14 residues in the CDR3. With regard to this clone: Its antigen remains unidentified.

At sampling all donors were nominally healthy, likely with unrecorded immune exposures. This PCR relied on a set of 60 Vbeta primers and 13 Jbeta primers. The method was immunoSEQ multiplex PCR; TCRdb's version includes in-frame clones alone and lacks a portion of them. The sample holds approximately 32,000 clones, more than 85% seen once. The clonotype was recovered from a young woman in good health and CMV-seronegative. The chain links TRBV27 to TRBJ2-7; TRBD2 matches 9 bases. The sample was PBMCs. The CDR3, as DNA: TGTGCCAGCAGAGCTAGCGGGAAGGTTTACGAGCAGTACTTC. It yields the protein CASRASGKVYEQYF.